This T cell receptor (beta chain) stems from a study of T cell repertoires in cytomegalovirus infection. Study-wide context: Alongside well-studied HLA-B-restricted CMV epitopes, recently identified HLA-C-restricted CMV epitopes were also used.

Concerning this clonotype itself: What it recognizes is unknown.

TCRdb called the reads again in MiXCR, with one record for every CDR3 protein. The data show around 430,000 distinct CDR3 sequences, about 42% seen once. CDR1 is SGHNT and CDR2 is YYREEE in the germline V gene (reference sequence). The CDR3 is made up of 15 amino acids. The receptor's source is a human donor in good health (CMV status not recorded). Some clones in this sample may be carry-over from other donors' samples. The chain links TRBV5-4 to TRBJ2-1; 9 bases agree with TRBD2. TRBJ2-7 explains the end of the DNA better; the J call may be wrong. This specimen was cultured PBMCs, taken from culture after CMV antigen stimulation. CDR3 amino acids: CASTSQREVFLEQYF. In DNA, the CDR3 is TGTGCCAGCACCTCACAGCGGGAGGTCTTTCTTGAGCAGTACTTC.